The present T cell receptor (beta chain) was sequenced within a study of cytomegalovirus exposure and HLA in healthy donors. In the study overall: Researchers previously reported finding about 110 million unique TCR beta sequences from roughly 170 million T cells.

Regarding the study as a whole: Presence/absence analyses assumed roughly uniform sequencing depth across donors. A later examination showed that TCR association rates differed by HLA locus, with DRB1 most and HLA-C fewest.

Remarks on this clone: What it recognizes is unknown.

These donors, healthy bone marrow donors, were studied. PCR used 60 Vbeta primers and 13 Jbeta primers. TCRdb's copy holds only in-frame clones and misses some; the assay was immunoSEQ multiplex PCR. Among approximately 90,000 clones listed, 6% to 9% were seen once. CDR1 is SEHNR, CDR2 FQNEAQ, per germline (reference sequence). This CDR3 has 15 amino acids. Trimming removed 4 bases from V and 4 bases from J; junction bases left unmatched: 8. Sample: PBMCs. The chain uses TRBV7-9 and TRBJ1-2, with 8 bases matching TRBD1. The TCR comes from a man aged 50 or older in good health and CMV-seronegative. The CDR3 region is CASSSQTGGPYGYTF. The CDR3 DNA reads as TGTGCCAGCAGCTCCCAAACAGGGGGACCCTATGGCTACACCTTC.